The sequence of this T cell receptor beta chain was determined in a study of T cells in localized non-small cell lung cancer. Whole-study results and caveats: The study found T cell clonality highest in uninvolved adjacent lung, above tumor. Because researchers sequenced only one region of the tumor, heterogeneity is still possible.

Clones were sequenced by immunoSEQ multiplex PCR, and TCRdb holds only the in-frame ones, with some missing. The sample records tens of thousands of clones, around 90% being singletons. Comment on this clone: Its matching antigen is unknown.

Germline CDR1 and CDR2: SGHVS and FQNEAQ. This CDR3 has 15 residues. V lost 5 bases and J lost 1, with 13 bases in between. The V and J genes are TRBV7-8 and TRBJ2-3; tentative D call: TRBD2 (5 bases). Source: peripheral blood, taken before any cancer treatment. The receptor's source is a male donor older than 55 with stage I lung adenocarcinoma. The CDR3 region is CASSQSGLRTDTQYF. The CDR3 DNA reads TGTGCCAGCAGCCAAAGCGGCCTACGCACAGATACGCAGTATTTT.